A selection of T cell receptor beta chains follows, all from one sample in a study of blood T cell repertoires in COVID-19. Method: immunoSEQ multiplex PCR; TCRdb's copy keeps in-frame clones and lacks some. This table has 70,000 to 90,000 clones, 65% to 90% appearing once. Sequenced input: peripheral blood. Receptors were obtained from a man between 60 and 75 years old with acute or convalescent COVID-19. CDR3s include the opening cysteine and the closing phenylalanine or tryptophan. The D gene is left open where the match is weak. The listing skips clone size in some rows; elsewhere it reads once, few, many or a size class.

v_call	d_call	clone_size	j_call	cdr3_aa	cdr3_nt
TRBV7-9	TRBD1	.	TRBJ1-2	CASSMTGIIYGYTF	TGTGCCAGCAGCATGACAGGGATTATCTATGGCTACACCTTC
TRBV5-1	.	.	TRBJ2-3	CASMRDGSTDTQYF	TGCGCCAGCATGCGGGACGGTAGCACAGATACGCAGTATTTT
TRBV5-4	.	.	TRBJ2-2	CASTRSRYNNTGELFF	TGTGCCAGCACCCGGAGCCGGTATAATAACACCGGGGAGCTGTTTTTT
TRBV2	TRBD1	.	TRBJ1-5	CASTGQYSNQPQHF	TGTGCCAGCACGGGACAGTATAGCAATCAGCCCCAGCATTTT
TRBV9	TRBD1	.	TRBJ1-2	CASSVGAGGIYGYTF	TGTGCCAGCAGCGTAGGGGCAGGGGGGATCTATGGCTACACCTTC
TRBV7-2	.	.	TRBJ1-2	CASSDTTANYGYTF	TGTGCCAGCAGCGATACGACAGCTAACTATGGCTACACCTTC
TRBV2	.	.	TRBJ1-2	CAGSRGANYGYTF	TGTGCCGGCAGCAGGGGAGCTAACTATGGCTACACCTTC
TRBV29-1	.	.	TRBJ1-1	CSASLTGNTEAFF	TGCAGCGCCTCCTTAACAGGGAACACTGAAGCTTTCTTT
TRBV2	TRBD1	.	TRBJ2-7	CASTGLGQGAGEQYF	TGTGCCAGCACGGGCCTAGGACAGGGGGCGGGAGAGCAGTACTTC
TRBV5-4	.	.	TRBJ2-1	CASSLESQAVFYKQFF	TGTGCCAGCAGCTTGGAATCGCAGGCCGTTTTTTATAAGCAGTTCTTC
TRBV5-4	.	.	TRBJ2-2	CASSTGGHLTGELFF	TGTGCCAGCAGCACGGGGGGCCACCTCACCGGGGAGCTGTTTTTT
TRBV7-9	TRBD2	.	TRBJ2-3	CASSRLALDTQYF	TGTGCCAGCAGCCGACTAGCGTTAGATACGCAGTATTTT
TRBV6-6	.	.	TRBJ1-6	CASSPWGGSYNSPLHF	TGTGCCAGCAGTCCTTGGGGGGGGTCCTATAATTCACCCCTCCACTTT
TRBV11-2	.	.	TRBJ1-1	CASSASGVYAFF	TGTGCCAGCAGCGCCTCGGGGGTGTATGCTTTCTTT
TRBV9	.	.	TRBJ1-1	CASSVDPGSTEAFF	TGTGCCAGCAGCGTAGATCCAGGAAGCACTGAAGCTTTCTTT
TRBV27	TRBD2	.	TRBJ2-2	CASRPIAGPGELFF	TGTGCCAGCCGGCCCATAGCGGGGCCCGGGGAGCTGTTTTTT
TRBV24-1	TRBD1	once	TRBJ2-1	CATSEGQVRNEQFF	TGTGCCACCAGTGAAGGACAGGTTCGGAATGAGCAGTTCTTC
TRBV7-8	TRBD1	.	TRBJ1-3	CASSPQGQGVGNTIYF	TGTGCCAGCAGCCCCCAGGGACAGGGGGTTGGAAACACCATATATTTT
TRBV4-2	TRBD2	.	TRBJ2-1	CASSPESGRPGGEQFF	TGTGCCAGCAGCCCCGAGAGCGGGAGGCCCGGGGGTGAGCAGTTCTTC
TRBV18	.	once	TRBJ2-1	CASSATGSTYNEQFF	TGTGCCAGCTCAGCCACAGGGTCTACCTACAATGAGCAGTTCTTC
TRBV6-2/TRBV6-3	TRBD1	.	TRBJ1-5	CASSRQGNQPQHF	TGTGCCAGCAGCCGACAGGGAAATCAGCCCCAGCATTTT
TRBV14	.	few	TRBJ1-1	CASSQDYQGRAEVSTEAFF	TGTGCCAGCAGCCAAGATTATCAGGGAAGGGCCGAGGTAAGCACTGAAGCTTTCTTT
TRBV7-9	TRBD1	.	TRBJ1-5	CASSDTGDQPQHF	TGTGCCAGCAGCGATACAGGGGATCAGCCCCAGCATTTT
TRBV12-5	.	.	TRBJ1-1	CASGTTANTEAFF	TGTGCTAGTGGTACGACAGCGAACACTGAAGCTTTCTTT
TRBV7-6	TRBD1	.	TRBJ1-2	CASSARDSEGYTF	TGTGCCAGCAGCGCCCGGGACAGTGAGGGCTACACCTTC
TRBV5-1	TRBD2	few	TRBJ2-1	CASSPRSGGAVYNEQFF	TGCGCCAGCAGCCCACGTAGCGGGGGGGCGGTCTACAATGAGCAGTTCTTC
TRBV6-5	TRBD1	.	TRBJ1-1	CASRKTGMAEAFF	TGTGCCAGCAGAAAGACAGGGATGGCTGAAGCTTTCTTT
TRBV5-8	TRBD1	.	TRBJ1-2	CASSLGQGVSHYGYTF	TGTGCCAGCAGCTTGGGACAGGGGGTCTCGCACTATGGCTACACCTTC
TRBV4-1	.	.	TRBJ2-7	CASSQDPRRYEQYF	TGCGCCAGCAGCCAAGATCCGCGGCGGTACGAGCAGTACTTC
TRBV6-5	.	few	TRBJ2-5	CASSYGEKETQYF	TGTGCCAGCAGTTACGGAGAAAAAGAGACCCAGTACTTC
TRBV27	TRBD2	.	TRBJ2-4	CASSLQAGLAGGGAKNIQYF	TGTGCCAGCAGTTTACAGGCGGGACTAGCGGGAGGGGGAGCCAAAAACATTCAGTACTTC
TRBV5-6	TRBD2	.	TRBJ2-7	CASSLRGRRYEQYF	TGTGCCAGCAGCTTGCGCGGGAGACGTTACGAGCAGTACTTC
TRBV2	.	once	TRBJ2-7	CASGGGWEQYF	TGTGCCAGCGGAGGGGGCTGGGAGCAGTACTTC
TRBV6-5	TRBD2	.	TRBJ2-3	CASSGAGPTDTQYF	TGTGCCAGCAGCGGAGCGGGACCCACAGATACGCAGTATTTT